What follows are 10 T cell receptor beta chains derived from one specimen sequenced in a study of radiotherapy plus CTLA-4 blockade in lung cancer. The assay was immunoSEQ multiplex PCR, and TCRdb's table has in-frame clones only and misses some. The table shows just over 60,000 clones, with approximately 80% occurring only once. Sequenced here: peripheral blood, sampled from a patient treated with radiotherapy plus ipilimumab. The receptors come from a human donor with non-small cell lung cancer who had a complete response to radiotherapy plus ipilimumab.

This chain uses TRBV19 with TRBJ2-3; D is ambiguous. In germline, CDR1 is LNHDA, CDR2 SQIVND (reference sequence). This CDR3 has 12 residues. The V and J ends lost 9 bases and 1 base respectively, with 8 bases between them. For the CDR3, the DNA is TGTGCCAGCTCCCGCGGCACAGATACGCAGTATTTT. It encodes CASSRGTDTQYF.

The chain combines TRBV11-3 with TRBJ2-3, with 7 bases that match TRBD2. After removal of 4 bases from V and 4 bases from J, the junction contained 8 bases not matched to a gene. The length of the CDR3 is 15 residues. Germline V lookup: CDR1 SGHNT, CDR2 YENEEA. The CDR3 coding sequence is TGTGCCAGCAGCTCGGGACTATTGAAAGCAGATACGCAGTATTTT. This gives the protein CASSSGLLKADTQYF.

The J gene is TRBJ1-1, the V gene TRBV10-3, with 7 nucleotides matching TRBD1. The CDR3 spans 14 residues. From germline, CDR1 is ENHRY and CDR2 SYGVKD. The V segment lost 8 bases and the J segment 0 bases; nucleotides outside the gene matches: 6. Here the CDR3 DNA reads TGTGCCATCCGGCCAGGGGGGATGAACACTGAAGCTTTCTTT. It codes for CAIRPGGMNTEAFF.

The CDR3 region is CSVEGLYGYTF. CDR3 nucleotide sequence: TGCAGCGTTGAAGGTCTCTATGGCTACACCTTC. This chain joins TRBV29-1 and TRBJ1-2; D ambiguous. Germline V gives CDR1 SQVTM, CDR2 ANQGSEA. This CDR3 comprises 11 residues. Trimming took off 1 base at V and 4 bases at J, with 4 bases between the two ends.

CDR3 region: CASSIGNRASTYEQYF. The CDR3 region has the DNA TGTGCCAGTAGTATTGGAAACAGAGCTTCAACCTACGAGCAGTACTTC. This chain uses TRBV19 with TRBJ2-7; D remains ambiguous. The CDR3 covers 16 residues. Per germline, CDR1 LNHDA and CDR2 SQIVND (reference sequence). Between the trimmed V and J ends, which lost 3 bases and 2 bases, there was a span of 17 bases.

In DNA, the CDR3 is TGTGCCAGCAGTTCGTCAGGGGGCGGTGAGCAGTACGTC. Amino acid sequence: CASSSSGGGEQYV. The gene calls are TRBV7-2 and TRBJ2-7; 8 bases map to TRBD1. V was clipped by 6 bases and J by 7 bases; unmatched bases: 8. Germline-derived CDR1 and CDR2 are SGHTA and FQGNSA. This CDR3 has 13 amino acids.

Notes on this clone: One junction end disagrees with the germline gene, perhaps due to a read error. The chain is built from TRBV11-2 and TRBJ2-1; D call uncertain. Germline CDR1 reads SGHAT; CDR2 reads FQNNGV. This CDR3 comprises 17 residues. The CDR3 reads CASSLELLGSPYNEQFF. CDR3 DNA sequence: TGTGCCAGCAGCCTAGAGCTGCTAGGTAGTCCCTACAATGAGCAGTTCTTC. Looking up the rest from reference TRBV11-2 and TRBJ2-1 gives the full variable domain: EAGVAQSPRYKIIEKRQSVAFWCNPISGHATLYWYQQILGQGPKLLIQFQNNGVVDDSQLPKDRFSAERLKGVDSTLKIQPAKLEDSAVYLCASSLELLGSPYNEQFFGPGTRLTVL.

This clone occurred once. The rearrangement links TRBV30 to TRBJ2-1, with 11 positions matching TRBD2. V dropped 3 bases and J dropped 8; count of bases not matched to a gene: 6. The CDR3 spans 14 residues. In germline, CDR1 is GTSNPN, CDR2 SVGIG (reference sequence). CDR3 DNA sequence: TGTGCCTGGAGGGGGCTAGCGGGAGGTCATGAGCAGTTCTTC. The encoded protein is CAWRGLAGGHEQFF.

The rearrangement links TRBV5-4 to TRBJ1-2, with 7 nucleotides matching TRBD1. The CDR3 is made up of 15 amino acids. Unmatched junction bases numbered 7, after V lost 5 bases and J lost 0 bases. Germline V gene lookup returns CDR1 SGHNT and CDR2 YYREEE (reference sequence). The CDR3 DNA reads TGTGCCAGCAGTTACGACAGGGTAGCTAACTATGGCTACACCTTC. This codes for CASSYDRVANYGYTF.

The genes are TRBV11-2 and TRBJ1-4, with D perhaps TRBD1 (5 bases). Between the trimmed V and J ends, which lost 1 base and 6 bases, there was a span of 9 bases. The CDR3 runs 14 residues. CDR1 is SGHAT and CDR2 is FQNNGV in the germline V gene. The DNA of the CDR3 is TGTGCCAGCAGCTTAGTCCCCAGGGATGAAAAACTGTTTTTT. Translating gives CASSLVPRDEKLFF.